This T cell receptor beta chain was sequenced for a study of shared clonotypes between healthy human individuals. The CDR3 contains 18 residues. The J segment lost 0 bases and the V segment lost 3 bases, leaving 14 bases of the junction unmatched. Germline V CDR1 and CDR2: SQVTM, ANQGSEA. Sorted-subset replicate PCRs used roughly 210 ng of genomic DNA. This amount corresponded to about 30,000 T cell genomes. Assay: immunoSEQ multiplex PCR; the TCRdb copy retains only in-frame clones and omits some. Of some 2,500,000 clones in the sample, 85% to 95% are singletons; the top ten hold more than 0.35%. CD45RA+ naive and CD45RA-negative memory subsets were separated from CD4+ cells. Broader study findings: All-four-donor shared clonotypes had higher generation probabilities than non-shared clonotypes did. Researchers sampled blood only, noting tissue repertoires likely differ.

This clone appeared once. Its antigen is still unknown. The sequenced sample was naive CD4+ T cells from PBMCs. Documented subset: CD45RA+ positively selected. The J gene is TRBJ2-7, the V gene TRBV29-1; 10 nucleotides agree with TRBD2. The sequence derives from a man aged 18-30 years in good health. Some clones in this sample may be carry-over from other donors' samples. The CDR3 loop reads CSVEDDRKASGSSYEQYF. The CDR3, as DNA: TGCAGCGTTGAGGACGACAGGAAGGCTAGCGGGAGCTCCTACGAGCAGTACTTC.